Each of the 3 T cell receptor beta chains below was sequenced from the same sample in a study of T cells in localized non-small cell lung cancer. Data came from immunoSEQ multiplex PCR; TCRdb stores just in-frame clones and leaves some out. The sample has nearly 25,000 clones, roughly nine tenths seen once. This specimen was peripheral blood, taken before any cancer treatment. Receptors originate from a man aged 40-75 years with stage III squamous cell lung carcinoma.

This chain links TRBV6-6 with TRBJ1-2, with 10 nucleotides matching TRBD1. The CDR3 covers 15 residues. CDR1 MNHNY and CDR2 SVGAGI come from the germline V gene (reference sequence). After removal of 3 bases from V and 4 bases from J, the junction contained 5 bases not matched to a gene. The CDR3 DNA follows: TGTGCCAGCAGTTATCCTAGGACAGGGGGCTATGGCTACACCTTC. Amino acids: CASSYPRTGGYGYTF.

The sample holds one count of this clone. DNA for the CDR3: TGTGCCACCAGCAGAGATAAAGTAAGCGGGGGGGTGCCTGAGCAGTTCTTC. As protein: CATSRDKVSGGVPEQFF. The chain uses TRBV15 and TRBJ2-1, with 10 bases lining up with TRBD2. The CDR3 is 17 residues long. The ends lost 0 bases at V and 9 bases at J; junction bases unmatched: 11. Germline lookup yields CDR1 LNHNV and CDR2 YYDKDF (reference sequence).

This sequence joins TRBV5-1 and TRBJ1-2, with 7 bases lining up with TRBD1. This CDR3 spans 14 amino acids. V dropped 4 bases and J dropped 3; count of bases not matched to a gene: 6. Germline V lookup: CDR1 SGHRS, CDR2 YFSETQ. CDR3 nucleotide sequence: TGCGCCAGCAGCAACAGGGGTTTTGACTATGGCTACACCTTC. This encodes CASSNRGFDYGYTF.